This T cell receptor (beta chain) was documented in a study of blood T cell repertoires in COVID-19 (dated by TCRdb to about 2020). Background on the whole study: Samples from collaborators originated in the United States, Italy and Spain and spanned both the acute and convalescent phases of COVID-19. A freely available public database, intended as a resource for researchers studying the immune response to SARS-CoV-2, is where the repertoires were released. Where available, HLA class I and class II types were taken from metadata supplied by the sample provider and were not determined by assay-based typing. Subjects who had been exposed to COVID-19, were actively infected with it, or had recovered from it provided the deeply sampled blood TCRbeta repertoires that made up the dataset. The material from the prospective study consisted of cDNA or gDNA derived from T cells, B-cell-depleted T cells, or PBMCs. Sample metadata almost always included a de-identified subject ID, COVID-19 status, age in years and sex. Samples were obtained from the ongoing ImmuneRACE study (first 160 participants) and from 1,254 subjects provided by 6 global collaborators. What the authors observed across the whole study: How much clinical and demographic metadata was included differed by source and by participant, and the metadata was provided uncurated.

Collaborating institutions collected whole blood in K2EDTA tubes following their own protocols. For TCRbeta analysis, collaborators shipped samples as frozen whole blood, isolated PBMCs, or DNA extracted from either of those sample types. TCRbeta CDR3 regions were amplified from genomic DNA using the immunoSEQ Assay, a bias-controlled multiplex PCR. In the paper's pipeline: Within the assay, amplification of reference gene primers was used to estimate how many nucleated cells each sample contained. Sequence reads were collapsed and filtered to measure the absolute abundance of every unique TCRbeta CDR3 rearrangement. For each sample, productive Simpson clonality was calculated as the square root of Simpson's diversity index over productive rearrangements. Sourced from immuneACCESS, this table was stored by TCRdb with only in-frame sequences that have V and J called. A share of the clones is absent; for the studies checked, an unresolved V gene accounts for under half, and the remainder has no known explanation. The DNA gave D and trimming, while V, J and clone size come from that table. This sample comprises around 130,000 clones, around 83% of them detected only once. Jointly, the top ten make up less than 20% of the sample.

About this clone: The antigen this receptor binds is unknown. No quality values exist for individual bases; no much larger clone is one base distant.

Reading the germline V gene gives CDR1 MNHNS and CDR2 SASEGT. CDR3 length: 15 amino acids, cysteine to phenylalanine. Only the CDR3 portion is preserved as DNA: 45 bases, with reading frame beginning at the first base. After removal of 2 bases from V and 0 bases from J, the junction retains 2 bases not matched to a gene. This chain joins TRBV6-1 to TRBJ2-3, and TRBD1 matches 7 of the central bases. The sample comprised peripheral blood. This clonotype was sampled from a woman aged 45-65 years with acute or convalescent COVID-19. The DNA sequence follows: TGTGCCAGCAGTGAATTCAGGGGGAGCACAGATACGCAGTATTTT. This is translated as CASSEFRGSTDTQYF.